This TCR beta chain was sequenced in a study of T cell changes during pregnancy in multiple sclerosis. Sequencing used immunoSEQ multiplex PCR; TCRdb keeps in-frame clones, though not all of them. There are 20,000 to 30,000 clones in the sample; 90% occur only once, and 9.4% lies in the top ten. Germline values: CDR1 SGHAT, CDR2 FQNNGV. The CDR3 totals 13 residues. Comment on this clone: The junction shows a germline mismatch at one end, possibly a read error.

V gene TRBV11-2 combines with J gene TRBJ1-2, with D uncertain. Sequences were derived from CD8+ T cells from peripheral blood mononuclear cells, sampled in the third trimester of pregnancy. The TCR was taken from a female donor in good health, enrolled as a control in a pregnancy study. The CDR3 DNA is TGTGCCAGCAGCTTAGATTCTTTAGTGGACTCCCCTTTC. This translates into CASSLDSLVDSPF. The full variable domain, with the rest looked up from reference TRBV11-2 and TRBJ1-2, is EAGVAQSPRYKIIEKRQSVAFWCNPISGHATLYWYQQILGQGPKLLIQFQNNGVVDDSQLPKDRFSAERLKGVDSTLKIQPAKLEDSAVYLCASSLDSLVDSPFGSGTRLTVV.